The source of this TCR beta chain is a study of graft-versus-host responses after intestinal transplantation. Produced via immunoSEQ multiplex PCR; TCRdb's table is partial and in-frame only. The table has around 100,000 clones, about 88% seen once. Concerning this clone itself: The antigen is unknown.

This CDR3 spans 13 amino acids. The germline V gene has CDR1 MNHEY and CDR2 SVGAGI. Losses at the gene ends were 2 bases for V and 10 bases for J; bases not matched to a gene: 2. The sequence derives from a human donor who received an intestinal transplant. The rearrangement joins TRBV6-5 to TRBJ2-1; 10 bases align to TRBD2. Sequences were derived from unstimulated CD4+ T cells sorted from spleen or lymph node cells, sampled before intestinal transplant. The chain's CDR3 is CASSYLAGDEQFF. DNA of the CDR3: TGTGCCAGCAGTTACCTAGCGGGAGACGAGCAGTTCTTC.